A selection of T cell receptor beta chains follows, all from one sample in a study of cytomegalovirus exposure and HLA in healthy donors. Using immunoSEQ multiplex PCR, the repertoire was profiled, and TCRdb retains in-frame clones only, with some absent. The repertoire holds some 190,000 clones, with roughly 79% as singletons. Sequences were obtained from PBMCs. These receptors all stem from a woman in her late teens or twenties in good health and CMV-seronegative. Both conserved end residues are trimmed from each CDR3.

>TRBJ1-1|TRBV7-9
ASSTVGQGVPEAF
>TRBJ2-5|TRBV5-1
ASTPAGGPETQY
>TRBJ1-4|TRBV5-5
ASSFAGTGATNEKLF
>TRBJ2-7|TRBV21-1
ASTKGSGRARSYEQY
>TRBJ1-2|TRBV7-7
ASSLGRGRGSNYGYT
>TRBJ2-7|TRBV10-2
ASSVRDTYEQY
>TRBJ2-7|TRBV2
ASLRLANSYEQY
>TRBJ1-1|TRBV28
ASNSRDRGGEAF
>TRBJ2-5|TRBV7-3
ASSFTGVESETQY
>TRBJ1-1|TRBV2
ASSDPTDPGGGTEAF
>TRBJ2-3|TRBV19
ASSRLGTGGHTQY
>TRBJ1-1|TRBV19
ASSRDREGRGF
>TRBJ2-1|TRBV7-9
ASSVSSGGAAEQF
>TRBJ1-2|TRBV7-6
ASSAGQGEGGYT
>TRBJ1-3|TRBV7-2
ASSLGLAGAGNTIY
>TRBJ1-5|TRBV6-5
AISDRDGNQPQH
>TRBJ2-5|TRBV5-1
ASRSGETQY
>TRBJ2-1|TRBV19
ASSISAEAAYNEQF
>TRBJ1-6|TRBV27
ASSSSILFSYNSPLH
>TRBJ1-5|TRBV5-1
ASSLEGRVNQPQH
>TRBJ2-1|TRBV6-4
ASSPGGNEQF
>TRBJ2-1|TRBV30
AWIWSTGYNEQF
>TRBJ1-5|TRBV19
ASSIDLQGQGVGQPQH
>TRBJ2-1|TRBV9
ASSTRLAGDTVDEQF
>TRBJ2-1|TRBV6-4
ASSDYGLAASEQF
>TRBJ2-5|TRBV7-2
ASRIGGGGSKTQY
>TRBJ1-4|TRBV5-6
ASSLAGTGGNEKLF
>TRBJ2-7|TRBV28
ASSFRGREQY
>TRBJ1-4|TRBV6-1
AIKNRANEKLF
>TRBJ1-2|TRBV19
ASSTAGNSPRGYT
>TRBJ1-1|TRBV6-4
ASRKIQGRNTEAF
>TRBJ2-7|TRBV20-1
SASGDYEQY
>TRBJ1-5|TRBV19
ASSTQGNQPQH
>TRBJ1-1|TRBV5-6
ASISTGGILEAF
>TRBJ1-3|TRBV30
AWNARGGGNTIY
>TRBJ1-2|TRBV7-9
ASTTSYNGYT
>TRBJ1-5|TRBV19
ASSTRGTGGFQPQH
>TRBJ2-7|TRBV9
ASSPISEFGVLYEQY
>TRBJ2-7|TRBV19
ASSIGQRQY
>TRBJ1-5|TRBV5-4
ASRYDRALHQPQH
>TRBJ1-5|TRBV19
ASRGREGIGNQPQH
>TRBJ1-1|TRBV28
ASREGGTEAF
>TRBJ1-5|TRBV7-2
ASSSDRNQPQH
>TRBJ1-1|TRBV23-1
ASSQSGGRQLLSNTEAF
>TRBJ1-1|TRBV6-5
ASMRGSEVSTEAF
>TRBJ1-2|TRBV28
ASSLTQVGYT
>TRBJ1-2|TRBV5-6
ASSPDLVRGVNGYT
>TRBJ2-7|TRBV25-1
ASSESVGTSGSYEQY
>-|TRBV2
ASSGAIPYEQY
>TRBJ2-3|TRBV9
ASSVGAGDWNTQY
>TRBJ1-1|TRBV5-1
ASSLEGRGAFQAF
>TRBJ1-2|TRBV6-1
ASRKQGDIDGYT
>TRBJ2-1|TRBV5-4
ASSPEGPGVGEQF
>TRBJ2-1|TRBV7-9
SSSPLLPGVNNEQF